This T cell receptor (beta chain) was sequenced for a study of PD-L1 blockade in urothelial cancer (dated by TCRdb to about 2017). Background for the entire study: Every patient began therapy in 2014 and was given atezolizumab 1,200 mg intravenously every 3 weeks. An ECOG performance status of 0 or 1 was recorded for the patients, and 0 to 3 prior chemotherapy regimens had been received by the patients. In the same patients, pretreatment tumors underwent whole exome sequencing and RNA sequencing in addition to TCR sequencing. Blood samples gave median yields of about 150,000 T cells and tens of thousands of unique TCRs, along with a median clonality of 0.080. Pretreatment tumor samples and matched peripheral blood, collected serially before and after atezolizumab treatment, underwent TCR sequencing. Durable clinical benefit was achieved by nine patients and was not achieved by 20 patients. About nine tenths of the roughly 29 patients were identified as males with urothelial cancer of bladder origin, and a prior smoking history was reported by 18 of 29 patients. The study was an exploratory multi-omic analysis of somatic, immune and clinical correlates of response to PD-L1 blockade with atezolizumab in urothelial cancer. Blood samples were analyzed at two time points: 3 weeks after treatment start (second dose) and 6 weeks after treatment start. Progression-free survival longer than 6 months counted as durable clinical benefit, and TCR features were additionally tested against both progression-free and overall survival. Pretreatment blood TCR-seq was available for about 30 patients, at least one posttreatment blood collection was obtained for approximately 25 patients, and tumor TCR-seq was available for approximately 25 patients. What the research found in general, with its limitations: Because of the small sample size (n ≈ 31) and the many exploratory analyses performed, the results are intended to be regarded as hypothesis-generating. Improved progression-free and overall survival was found to be associated with pretreatment peripheral blood TCR clonality below the median. Greater expansion of tumor-associated TCR clones in peripheral blood 3 weeks after the start of treatment was observed in patients with durable benefit (n ≈ 22, p = 0.022).

The cohort included some 30 patients with locally advanced or metastatic urothelial carcinoma who were treated at Memorial Sloan Kettering on a trial protocol. Peripheral blood mononuclear cells were collected from each patient pretreatment and during treatment, giving between 1 and 8 total time points per patient. The Qiagen DNeasy Blood extraction kit was used to purify genomic DNA from total PBMCs and from tumor samples. Collected pretreatment and during treatment, PBMCs were isolated and stored as previously described. Concerning this clone itself: No antigen is known for it. It has no much larger one-base neighbor in the sample; base qualities were not kept.

Synthetic TCR analog templates were spiked into each PCR to estimate absolute template abundance from read counts. TCRbeta CDR3 regions were amplified from genomic DNA with bias-controlled V and J gene primers using the immunoSEQ assay. Sequencing of rearranged TCRbeta segments was done at approximately 20X coverage. As for how the authors treated the data: Clustering was used to correct sequencing errors, and CDR3s were annotated against IMGT so that V, D and J genes could be assigned. Only productive TCRbeta rearrangements were used in downstream analyses, excluding out-of-frame or stop-codon sequences. Clonality was calculated as one minus the Shannon entropy normalized by the log of the number of unique productive sequences. Fisher's exact test with Benjamini-Hochberg correction, at a threshold of adjusted p below 0.01, was used to find clones that differed between time points or between blood and tumor. Drawn from immuneACCESS, this table holds only the in-frame rearrangements with V and J called that TCRdb kept. Clones are partly lost; checked studies trace under half to an unresolved V gene and leave the rest unexplained. The V and J calls and clone size are taken from that table; D and trimming were inferred from the DNA. In all, the sample holds under 40,000 clones, and 75% to 95% of those were seen once. In total, the top ten clones hold approximately 8.8% of the sample.

CDR1 and CDR2, looked up from the germline V gene, are SGHTA and FQGTGA. Measured from the cysteine to the phenylalanine, the CDR3 is 13 residues long. Left in the record is the CDR3 DNA by itself, 39 bases read in frame from the first base. The V end loses 5 bases and the J end loses 3 bases, and a stretch of 7 bases separates them. The sequence links TRBV7-3 to TRBJ2-2, with an unclear D gene assignment. This TCR was sampled from a man between 65 and 85 years old with urothelial cancer. Sequences were derived from PBMCs, sampled around atezolizumab (anti-PD-L1) treatment. At the DNA level, the sequence is TGTGCCAGCAGCCTCTCTCACACCGGGGAGCTGTTTTTT. Its translation is CASSLSHTGELFF.